The 23 T cell receptor beta chains below were found in one sample sequenced in a study of glioma-infiltrating T cells after dendritic cell vaccination. This table comes from immunoSEQ multiplex PCR, and its TCRdb copy is limited to in-frame clones, with some not included. The table has 75,000 to 100,000 clones, 79% seen once. Sequences were derived from blood, sampled before dendritic cell vaccination. The source is a human donor with glioblastoma.

The chain recombines TRBV2 with TRBJ2-7; 12 bases align to TRBD1. The CDR3 sequence is 16 residues long. With V trimmed by 2 bases and J by 5 bases, 7 bases remained unmatched. CDR1 SNHLY and CDR2 FYNNEI come from the germline V gene. The CDR3 sequence: CASSERGTGGGHEQYF. As DNA, the CDR3 is TGTGCCAGCAGTGAAAGGGGGACAGGGGGCGGGCACGAGCAGTACTTC.

The chain has TRBV9 and TRBJ1-3; D unresolved. Deletions cut 0 bases from V and 0 bases from J, with 7 bases between. Germline V gene sequence: CDR1 SGDLS, CDR2 YYNGEE. The CDR3 consists of 15 residues. The chain's CDR3 is CASSVEQSSGNTIYF. CDR3 bases: TGTGCCAGCAGCGTAGAACAGAGCTCTGGAAACACCATATATTTT.

The CDR3 DNA is TGTGCCAGCAGCGTAGAGCAGGGGACGCAGTACTTC. Amino acid sequence: CASSVEQGTQYF. The V and J genes are TRBV9 and TRBJ2-7, with D possibly being TRBD1 (6 bases). The V end lost 0 bases, the J end lost 9 bases, and 10 bases lay between the germline ends. CDR1 and CDR2 (germline): SGDLS, YYNGEE. The CDR3 consists of 12 residues.

The chain uses TRBV5-1 and TRBJ2-5, with D unresolved. The CDR3 spans 14 residues. CDR1 is SGHRS and CDR2 is YFSETQ in the germline V gene. V lost 0 bases, J lost 0 bases, and 6 bases lay in between. The CDR3 DNA sequence: TGCGCCAGCAGCTTGGATCCGTACCAAGAGACCCAGTACTTC. This sequence encodes CASSLDPYQETQYF.

V usage is TRBV5-1 and J usage is TRBJ2-3; 8 bases line up with TRBD2. The V gene's germline CDR1 is SGHRS and CDR2 YFSETQ. This CDR3 comprises 14 residues. With V trimmed by 4 bases and J by 6 bases, 7 bases remained unmatched. CDR3 DNA sequence: TGCGCCAGCAGCCCCCAGGGCGGGAGGGATACGCAGTATTTT. It is translated as CASSPQGGRDTQYF.

This clone has more than one count but fewer than ten. Here the CDR3 reads CASSLQGESYEQYF. CDR3 DNA sequence: TGTGCCAGTAGTCTCCAGGGGGAATCTTACGAGCAGTACTTC. The V call is TRBV19, the J call TRBJ2-7, with 7 bases fitting TRBD1. This CDR3 has 14 residues. Germline trimming cut 5 bases from V and 4 bases from J; bases unmatched to any gene: 8. Germline V lookup: CDR1 LNHDA, CDR2 SQIVND (reference sequence).

The chain employs TRBV11-2 and TRBJ1-1; 8 bases fit TRBD1. Germline trimming cut 1 base from V and 1 base from J; bases unmatched to any gene: 2. Germline-derived CDR1 and CDR2 are SGHAT and FQNNGV. The CDR3 has 15 amino acids. As DNA, the CDR3 is TGTGCCAGCAGCTTAGTAGGACAGGGGAACACTGAAGCTTTCTTT. This codes for CASSLVGQGNTEAFF.

This chain connects TRBV5-1 to TRBJ2-7, with 13 nucleotides matching TRBD2. The CDR3 extends over 16 amino acids. With V trimmed by 4 bases and J by 2 bases, 6 bases remained unmatched. The germline V gene has CDR1 SGHRS and CDR2 YFSETQ. This CDR3 reads CASSPAGTSGTYEQYF. The CDR3 DNA sequence: TGCGCCAGCAGCCCGGCCGGGACTAGCGGGACCTACGAGCAGTACTTC.

V usage is TRBV11-1 and J usage is TRBJ2-2; TRBD2 aligns across 7 bases. The CDR3 is 16 amino acids. J gave up 8 bases and V 4 bases, and 13 bases lay outside the gene matches. Germline values: CDR1 SGHAT, CDR2 FQDESV (reference sequence). The chain's CDR3 is CASSWDYRIWKGELFF. CDR3 bases: TGTGCCAGCAGCTGGGACTACCGGATTTGGAAGGGGGAGCTGTTTTTT. Drawing the rest from reference TRBV11-1 and TRBJ2-2, the complete variable domain is EAEVAQSPRYKITEKSQAVAFWCDPISGHATLYWYRQILGQGPELLVQFQDESVVDDSQLPKDRFSAERLKGVDSTLKIQPAELGDSAMYLCASSWDYRIWKGELFFGEGSRLTVL.

The count of this clone is one. The rearrangement uses TRBV7-3 and TRBJ2-7; 9 nucleotides match TRBD2. The CDR3 runs 16 residues. Germline lookup yields CDR1 SGHTA and CDR2 FQGTGA. Germline trimming cut 2 bases from V and 6 bases from J; bases unmatched to any gene: 11. The CDR3 here is CASSLDPRLAAGEQYF. The DNA of the CDR3 is TGTGCCAGCAGCTTAGACCCGAGACTAGCGGCGGGCGAGCAGTACTTC.

The chain is built from TRBV5-6 and TRBJ1-2, with TRBD1 as a possible D gene (6 bases). Per the germline V gene, CDR1 is SGHDT and CDR2 is YYEEEE. There are 14 residues in the CDR3. V lost 2 bases and J 7 bases, leaving 15 bases between the germline ends. The DNA of the CDR3 is TGTGCCAGCAGCTTCGCAGGGGAATTCGGTGGCTACACCTTC. Translation: CASSFAGEFGGYTF.

This sequence joins TRBV18 and TRBJ2-1; TRBD2 is a possible D gene (5 bases). In germline, CDR1 is KGHSH, CDR2 LQKENI. The CDR3 has 15 amino acids. The germline V and J ends were trimmed by 2 bases and 6 bases, with 14 bases remaining between them. The chain's CDR3 is CASSPGGSRRNEQFF. CDR3 nucleotides: TGTGCCAGCTCACCAGGAGGCAGCCGACGCAATGAGCAGTTCTTC.

The chain uses TRBV25-1 and TRBJ2-5; no firm D call. Germline values: CDR1 MGHDK, CDR2 SYGVNS. CDR3 size: 13 residues. Trimming took off 9 bases at V and 1 base at J, with 12 bases between the two ends. The DNA of the CDR3 is TGTGCCAGTGTCCCCCCCTTCCAAGAGACCCAGTACTTC. Its translation is CASVPPFQETQYF.

This clone was found a few times. The V and J genes are TRBV2 and TRBJ1-2; D gene uncertain. Trimming pared 0 bases from V and 4 bases from J, leaving 15 bases between. The CDR3 extends over 16 amino acids. Germline loops: CDR1 SNHLY, CDR2 FYNNEI. CDR3 region: CASSEALREFRYGYTF. In nucleotides, the CDR3 is TGTGCCAGCAGTGAAGCGCTTAGGGAGTTCCGCTATGGCTACACCTTC. The full variable domain, rest sourced from reference TRBV2 and TRBJ1-2, is EPEVTQTPSHQVTQMGQEVILRCVPISNHLYFYWYRQILGQKVEFLVSFYNNEISEKSEIFDDQFSVERPDGSNFTLKIRSTKLEDSAMYFCASSEALREFRYGYTFGSGTRLTVV.

The rearrangement uses TRBV20-1 and TRBJ2-7; D unresolved. V was trimmed by 3 bases and J by 2 bases, leaving 5 bases between them. The CDR3 sequence is 11 residues long. Germline CDR1 is DFQATT and CDR2 is SNEGSKA (reference sequence). In DNA form, the CDR3 reads TGCAGTGCTAGTAGAACCTACGAGCAGTACTTC. As protein: CSASRTYEQYF.

This chain joins TRBV7-7 and TRBJ2-1; TRBD1 matches at 8 bases. CDR1 is SSHAT and CDR2 is FNYEAQ in the germline V gene (reference sequence). This CDR3 region has 14 residues. CDR3 loop: CASSRGQENNEQFF. The CDR3 nucleotides read TGTGCTAGCTCCCGGGGACAGGAGAACAATGAGCAGTTCTTC.

The chain has TRBV2 and TRBJ2-6, with unresolved D. Germline CDR1 and CDR2: SNHLY and FYNNEI. The CDR3 contains 16 residues. Deletions cut 1 base from V and 0 bases from J, with 7 bases between. The CDR3 here is CASSEVRISGANVLTF. The CDR3 DNA reads as TGTGCCAGCAGTGAAGTGCGGATCTCTGGGGCCAACGTCCTGACTTTC.

The genes are TRBV7-9 and TRBJ1-2; TRBD1 agrees at 8 bases. The CDR3 runs to 15 residues. The V and J ends lost 2 bases and 4 bases, in that order; junction bases with no gene match: 6. Germline V gene data show CDR1 as SEHNR and CDR2 as FQNEAQ (reference sequence). The CDR3 region has the DNA TGTGCCAGCAGCTTATCCCCTGACAGGGGCTATGGCTACACCTTC. Its translation is CASSLSPDRGYGYTF.

This sequence joins TRBV6-1 and TRBJ1-2, with 10 positions matching TRBD1. The CDR3 is 19 amino acids. J was trimmed by 3 bases and V by 0 bases; bases with no gene match: 13. Germline V lookup: CDR1 MNHNS, CDR2 SASEGT. CDR3 nucleotide sequence: TGTGCCAGCAGTGAAGCAATATTCGGGACAGGGGTAATCGACTATGGCTACACCTTC. It translates to CASSEAIFGTGVIDYGYTF.

This chain links TRBV18 with TRBJ1-2; tentative D call: TRBD1 (5 bases). The V and J ends lost 6 bases and 3 bases respectively, with 17 bases between them. The CDR3 consists of 15 residues. The germline gives CDR1 KGHSH, CDR2 LQKENI. The CDR3 DNA is TGTGCCAGCTCTTGGTGGGGGGAGATCGACTATGGCTACACCTTC. This encodes CASSWWGEIDYGYTF.

The V and J genes are TRBV5-1 and TRBJ1-1; D might be TRBD1 (5 bases). This CDR3 comprises 15 residues. CDR1 is SGHRS, CDR2 YFSETQ, per germline. V lost 4 bases to trimming and J lost 0 bases, with 13 bases between them. CDR3 sequence reads: CASSKGPLMNTEAFF. The CDR3 region has the DNA TGCGCCAGCAGCAAGGGGCCGCTAATGAACACTGAAGCTTTCTTT.

The rearrangement links TRBV29-1 to TRBJ1-1; the match to TRBD1 covers 8 bases. V gave up 2 bases and J gave up 8 bases; unmatched junction bases: 16. Germline V CDR1 and CDR2: SQVTM, ANQGSEA. The CDR3 extends over 16 amino acids. CDR3 sequence (DNA): TGCAGCGTTGAATACGGCAGGGGGCGTTTTCCAGGAGAAGCTTTCTTT. Residues: CSVEYGRGRFPGEAFF. The full variable domain, in which reference TRBV29-1 and TRBJ1-1 provide the parts outside the CDR3, is SAVISQKPSRDICQRGTSLTIQCQVDSQVTMMFWYRQQPGQSLTLIATANQGSEATYESGFVIDKFPISRPNLTFSTLTVSNMSPEDSSIYLCSVEYGRGRFPGEAFFGQGTRLTVV.

The chain joins TRBV5-1 to TRBJ2-5, with D tentatively TRBD2 (5 bases). From germline, CDR1 is SGHRS and CDR2 YFSETQ. Trimming removed 2 bases from V and 2 bases from J, with 13 bases in between. The CDR3 consists of 15 residues. The CDR3 DNA is TGCGCCAGCAGCTTCGGGGTGTTGAGGCAAGAGACCCAGTACTTC. Translation gives CASSFGVLRQETQYF. Looking up the rest from reference TRBV5-1 and TRBJ2-5 gives the full variable domain: KAGVTQTPRYLIKTRGQQVTLSCSPISGHRSVSWYQQTPGQGLQFLFEYFSETQRNKGNFPGRFSGRQFSNSRSEMNVSTLELGDSALYLCASSFGVLRQETQYFGPGTRLLVL.